This T cell receptor beta chain was observed in a study of OX40 agonist ivuxolimab in advanced cancers. TCRdb's copy holds only in-frame clones and misses some; the assay was immunoSEQ multiplex PCR. Here the sample spans 70,000 to 80,000 clones, over 75% being singletons. The V gene end was trimmed by 0 bases and the J gene end by 5 bases; junction bases not matched to a gene: 3. Germline assignment: CDR1 SGHRS and CDR2 YFSETQ. The CDR3 consists of 15 residues. Whole-study findings and limits: Relatively little clonal expansion, among the lowest observed, appeared in partial responders at 0.1-3.0 mg/kg.

Turning to this clone: Its antigen is not identified.

This TCR came from an adult with an advanced solid tumor such as melanoma, head and neck, liver or kidney cancer. The chain couples TRBV5-1 to TRBJ1-4, with 8 bases fitting TRBD1. The source material was CD4+ or CD8+ T cells sorted from blood, sampled in a trial of the OX40 agonist ivuxolimab. CDR3 in DNA: TGCGCCAGCAGCTTGGATGGACAGGGCAATGAAAAACTGTTTTTT. Translating gives CASSLDGQGNEKLFF.